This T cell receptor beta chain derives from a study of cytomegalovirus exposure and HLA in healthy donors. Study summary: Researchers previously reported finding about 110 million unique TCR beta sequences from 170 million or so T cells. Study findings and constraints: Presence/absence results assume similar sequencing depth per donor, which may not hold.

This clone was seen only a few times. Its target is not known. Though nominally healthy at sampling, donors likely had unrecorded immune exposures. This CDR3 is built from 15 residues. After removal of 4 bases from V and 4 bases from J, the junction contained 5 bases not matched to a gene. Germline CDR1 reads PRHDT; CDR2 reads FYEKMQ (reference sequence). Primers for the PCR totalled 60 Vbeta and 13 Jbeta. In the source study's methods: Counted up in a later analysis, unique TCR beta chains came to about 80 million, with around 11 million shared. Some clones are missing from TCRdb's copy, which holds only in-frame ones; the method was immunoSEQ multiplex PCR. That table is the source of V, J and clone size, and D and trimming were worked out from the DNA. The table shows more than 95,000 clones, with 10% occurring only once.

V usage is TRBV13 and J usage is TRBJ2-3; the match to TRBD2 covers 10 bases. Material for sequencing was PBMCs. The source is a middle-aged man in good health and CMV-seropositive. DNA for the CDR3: TGTGCCAGCAGCTCTAGCGGGAGTCGGGCAGATACGCAGTATTTT. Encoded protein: CASSSSGSRADTQYF.